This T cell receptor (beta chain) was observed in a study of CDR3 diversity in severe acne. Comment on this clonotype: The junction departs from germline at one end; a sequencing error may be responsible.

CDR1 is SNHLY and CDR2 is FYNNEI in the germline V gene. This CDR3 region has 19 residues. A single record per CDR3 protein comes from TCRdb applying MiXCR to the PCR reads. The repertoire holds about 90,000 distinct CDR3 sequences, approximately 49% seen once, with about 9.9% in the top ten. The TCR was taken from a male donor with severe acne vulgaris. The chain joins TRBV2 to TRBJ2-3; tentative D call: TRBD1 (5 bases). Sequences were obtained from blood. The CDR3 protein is CASSQEPSKTDKLTDTQYF. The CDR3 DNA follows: TGCGCCAGCAGCCAAGAACCCTCTAAGACAGACAAACTCACAGATACGCAGTATTTT.